This TCR beta chain was sequenced for a study of T cells expressing NK-cell markers. CDR1 and CDR2 from the germline V gene are SGHTA and FQGNSA. The CDR3 totals 16 residues. With the 5' RACE reads reprocessed, TCRdb shows one record per CDR3 protein and no DNA. In all, the sample yields about 380,000 distinct CDR3 sequences. This chain uses TRBV7-2 with TRBJ2-5; the TCRdb call, TRBD1, lacks DNA for checking. Material for sequencing was blood T cells: a sorted CD56 or NKG2C T cell subset, CD4+ or CD8+ T cells, or bulk PBMC T cells (not recorded which). The receptor was derived from a man aged 18-69 years in good health. This CDR3 reads CASSLDRGRGGETQYF.